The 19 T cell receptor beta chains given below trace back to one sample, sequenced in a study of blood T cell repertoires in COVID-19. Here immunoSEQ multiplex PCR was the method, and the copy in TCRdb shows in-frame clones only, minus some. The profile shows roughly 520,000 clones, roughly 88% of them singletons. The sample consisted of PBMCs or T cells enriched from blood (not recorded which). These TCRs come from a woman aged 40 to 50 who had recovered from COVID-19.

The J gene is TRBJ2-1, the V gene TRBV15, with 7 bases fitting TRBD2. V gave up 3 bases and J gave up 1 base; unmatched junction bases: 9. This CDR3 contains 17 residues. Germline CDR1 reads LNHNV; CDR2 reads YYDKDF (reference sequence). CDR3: CATSRAPGGLSYNEQFF. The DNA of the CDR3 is TGTGCCACCAGCAGGGCCCCGGGAGGCCTTTCCTACAATGAGCAGTTCTTC.

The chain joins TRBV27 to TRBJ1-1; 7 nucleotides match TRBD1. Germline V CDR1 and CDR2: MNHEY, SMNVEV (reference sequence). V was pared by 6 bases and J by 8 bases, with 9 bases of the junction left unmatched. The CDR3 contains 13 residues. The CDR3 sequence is CASSLGQAKEAFF. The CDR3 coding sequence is TGTGCCAGCAGCCTAGGACAGGCGAAGGAAGCTTTCTTT.

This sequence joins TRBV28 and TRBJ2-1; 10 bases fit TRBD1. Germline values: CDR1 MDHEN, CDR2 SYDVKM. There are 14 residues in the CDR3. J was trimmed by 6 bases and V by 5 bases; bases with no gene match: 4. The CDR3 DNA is TGTGCCAGCAGTGAACGGACAGGGGGCAATGAGCAGTTCTTC. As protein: CASSERTGGNEQFF.

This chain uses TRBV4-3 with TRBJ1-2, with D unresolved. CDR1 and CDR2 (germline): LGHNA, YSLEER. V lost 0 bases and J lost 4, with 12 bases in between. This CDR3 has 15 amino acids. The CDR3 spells CASSQDHNWLYGYTF. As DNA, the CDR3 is TGCGCCAGCAGCCAAGATCACAATTGGCTCTATGGCTACACCTTC.

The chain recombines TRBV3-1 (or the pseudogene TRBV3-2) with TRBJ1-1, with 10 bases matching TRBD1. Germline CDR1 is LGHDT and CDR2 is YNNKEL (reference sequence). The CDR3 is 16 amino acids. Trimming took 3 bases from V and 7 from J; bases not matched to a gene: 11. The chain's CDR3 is CASSHPLGQGDIEAFF. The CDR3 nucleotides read TGTGCCAGCAGCCACCCCTTAGGACAGGGGGATATTGAAGCTTTCTTT.

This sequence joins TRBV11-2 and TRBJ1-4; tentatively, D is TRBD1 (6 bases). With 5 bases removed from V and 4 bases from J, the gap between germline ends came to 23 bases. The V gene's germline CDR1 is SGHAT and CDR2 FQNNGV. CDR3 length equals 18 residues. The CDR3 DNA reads TGTGCCAGCAGCGCGACCCCCACAGGGTATAACGGTAATGAAAAACTGTTTTTT. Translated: CASSATPTGYNGNEKLFF.

CDR3 DNA: TGTGCCAGCAGTTTCGACAGGGGCTATGGCTACACCTTC. This gives the protein CASSFDRGYGYTF. The V gene is TRBV12-3 or TRBV12-4, the J gene TRBJ1-2; 8 nucleotides match TRBD1. This CDR3 has 13 residues. J was trimmed by 4 bases and V by 3 bases; bases with no gene match: 1.

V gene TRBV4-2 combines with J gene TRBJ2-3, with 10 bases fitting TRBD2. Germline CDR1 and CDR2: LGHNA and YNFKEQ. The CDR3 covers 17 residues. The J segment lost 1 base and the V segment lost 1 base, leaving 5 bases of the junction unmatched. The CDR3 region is CASSQVSSGSGTDTQYF. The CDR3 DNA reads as TGTGCCAGCAGCCAAGTTTCTAGCGGGAGTGGCACAGATACGCAGTATTTT.

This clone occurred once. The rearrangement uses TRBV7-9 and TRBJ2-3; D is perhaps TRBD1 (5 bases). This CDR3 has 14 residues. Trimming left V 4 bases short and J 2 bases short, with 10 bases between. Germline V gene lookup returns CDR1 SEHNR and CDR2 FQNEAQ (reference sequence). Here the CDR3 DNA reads TGTGCCAGCAGCTCGCTGACAGCCACAGATACGCAGTATTTT. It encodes CASSSLTATDTQYF.

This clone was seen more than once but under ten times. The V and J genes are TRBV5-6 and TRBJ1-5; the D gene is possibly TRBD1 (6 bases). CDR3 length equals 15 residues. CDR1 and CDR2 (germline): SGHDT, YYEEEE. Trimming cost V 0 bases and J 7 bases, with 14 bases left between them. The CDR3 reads CASSLALGAGQPQHF. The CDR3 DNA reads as TGTGCCAGCAGCTTGGCCCTGGGGGCAGGCCAGCCCCAGCATTTT. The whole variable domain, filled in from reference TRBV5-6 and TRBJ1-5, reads DAGVTQSPTHLIKTRGQQVTLRCSPKSGHDTVSWYQQALGQGPQFIFQYYEEEERQRGNFPDRFSGHQFPNYSSELNVNALLLGDSALYLCASSLALGAGQPQHFGDGTRLSIL.

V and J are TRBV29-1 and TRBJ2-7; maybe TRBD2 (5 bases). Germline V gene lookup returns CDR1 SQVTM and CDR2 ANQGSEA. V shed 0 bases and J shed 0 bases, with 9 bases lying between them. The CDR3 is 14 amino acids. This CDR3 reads CSVEERGSSYEQYF. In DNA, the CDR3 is TGCAGCGTTGAAGAAAGAGGGAGCTCCTACGAGCAGTACTTC.

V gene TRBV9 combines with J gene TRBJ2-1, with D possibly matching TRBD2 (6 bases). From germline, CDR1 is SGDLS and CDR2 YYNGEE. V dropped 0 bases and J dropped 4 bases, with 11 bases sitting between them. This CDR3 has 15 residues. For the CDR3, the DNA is TGTGCCAGCAGCGTAGGTCTCGCGGGGTACAATGAGCAGTTCTTC. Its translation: CASSVGLAGYNEQFF.

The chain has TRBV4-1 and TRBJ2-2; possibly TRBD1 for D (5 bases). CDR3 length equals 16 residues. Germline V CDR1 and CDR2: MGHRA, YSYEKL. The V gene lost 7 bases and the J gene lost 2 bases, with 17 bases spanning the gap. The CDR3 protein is CASKQSGQANTGELFF. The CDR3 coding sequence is TGCGCCAGCAAGCAATCAGGACAAGCTAACACCGGGGAGCTGTTTTTT.

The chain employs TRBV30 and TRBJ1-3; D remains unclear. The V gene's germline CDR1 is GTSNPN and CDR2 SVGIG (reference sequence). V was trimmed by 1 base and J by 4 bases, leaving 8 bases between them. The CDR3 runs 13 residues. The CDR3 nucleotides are TGTGCCTGGAGTGCCCTCTTCGGAAACACCATATATTTT. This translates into CAWSALFGNTIYF.

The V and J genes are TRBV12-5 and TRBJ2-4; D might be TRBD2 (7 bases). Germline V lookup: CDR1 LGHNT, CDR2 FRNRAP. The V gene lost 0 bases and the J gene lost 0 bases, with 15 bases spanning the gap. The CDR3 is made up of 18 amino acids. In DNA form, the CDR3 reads TGTGCTAGTGGTTTGGTAATCGCGGGGGCTGTAGCCAAAAACATTCAGTACTTC. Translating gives CASGLVIAGAVAKNIQYF. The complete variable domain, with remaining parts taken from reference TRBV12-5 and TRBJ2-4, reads DARVTQTPRHKVTEMGQEVTMRCQPILGHNTVFWYRQTMMQGLELLAYFRNRAPLDDSGMPKDRFSAEMPDATLATLKIQPSEPRDSAVYFCASGLVIAGAVAKNIQYFGAGTRLSVL.

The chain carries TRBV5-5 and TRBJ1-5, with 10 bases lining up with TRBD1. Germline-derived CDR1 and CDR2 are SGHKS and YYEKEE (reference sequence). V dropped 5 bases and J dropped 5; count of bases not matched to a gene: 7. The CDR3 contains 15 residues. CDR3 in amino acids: CASRPGTGDYQPQHF. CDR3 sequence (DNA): TGTGCCAGCAGGCCTGGGACAGGGGATTATCAGCCCCAGCATTTT.

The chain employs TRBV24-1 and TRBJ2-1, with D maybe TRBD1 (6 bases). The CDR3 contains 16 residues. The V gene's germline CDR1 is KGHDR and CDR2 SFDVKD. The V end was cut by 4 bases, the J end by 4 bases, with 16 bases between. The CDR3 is CATSDLTPGQYNEQFF. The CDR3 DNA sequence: TGTGCCACCAGTGACCTAACCCCAGGACAGTACAATGAGCAGTTCTTC.

CDR3: CASSFGQKKETQYF. CDR3 sequence (DNA): TGTGCCAGCAGCTTCGGACAGAAAAAAGAGACCCAGTACTTC. J is TRBJ2-5 and V is TRBV5-4, with D tentatively TRBD1 (6 bases). The CDR3 is made up of 14 amino acids. V lost 2 bases to trimming and J lost 3 bases, with 11 bases between them. Germline CDR1 reads SGHNT; CDR2 reads YYREEE (reference sequence).

CDR3 nucleotides: TGCAGCGTTTCTACGACGACAGGGTCCGATTCACCCCTCCACTTT. This encodes CSVSTTTGSDSPLHF. The chain couples TRBV29-1 to TRBJ1-6, with 7 bases fitting TRBD1. CDR3 length equals 15 residues. V lost 5 bases and J lost 8; bases outside the gene matches: 12. CDR1 and CDR2 (germline): SQVTM, ANQGSEA.